This is a list of T cell receptor beta chains from one sample in a study of T cells in Graves' hyperthyroidism and ophthalmopathy. TCRdb analysed the multiplex PCR reads with MiXCR anew, one entry per CDR3 protein. The sample includes some 320,000 distinct CDR3 sequences, roughly 13% of them seen just once. What was sequenced was blood. Receptors were obtained from a middle-aged woman with Graves' ophthalmopathy. Both conserved end residues are part of each CDR3. The D gene is left open where the match is weak. Clone size, where shown, is once, few, many, or a class for clones that have expanded.

j_call | v_call | d_call | clone_size | cdr3_nt | cdr3_aa
TRBJ2-7 | TRBV4-1 | NA | NA | TGCGCCAGCAGCCAAGATTGGGGGGATATACCCTACGAGCAGTACTTC | CASSQDWGDIPYEQYF
TRBJ2-7 | TRBV28 | TRBD2 | many | TGTGCCAGCAGTTCGGGAGGGGTAACGGAGGACGAGCAGTACTTC | CASSSGGVTEDEQYF
TRBJ2-6 | TRBV18 | TRBD1 | few | TGTGCCAGCTCACCGGACAGGGCGACTGGGGCCAACGTCCTGACTTTC | CASSPDRATGANVLTF
TRBJ1-1 | TRBV5-1 | NA | few | TGCGCCAGCAGCTTGGTAGGACAGTTGAACACTGAAGCTTTCTTT | CASSLVGQLNTEAFF
TRBJ1-4 | TRBV6-6 | TRBD1 | few | TGTGCCAGCAGTTACGGTCCAGGGGGATATGAAAAACTGTTTTTT | CASSYGPGGYEKLFF
TRBJ2-5 | TRBV5-1 | NA | NA | TGCGCCAGCAGACAAGCCCAAGAGACCCAGTACTTC | CASRQAQETQYF
TRBJ1-3 | TRBV5-1 | NA | many | TGCGCCAGCAGCTTTGAAGGGATACATGGAAACACCATATATTTT | CASSFEGIHGNTIYF
TRBJ2-2 | TRBV5-1 | TRBD2 | few | TGCGCCAGCAGCTTCACGGAGCGGGGGGGCCCCGGGGAGCTGTTTTTT | CASSFTERGGPGELFF
TRBJ2-3 | TRBV6-1 | TRBD1 | many | TGTGCCAGCAGTCAGACAGGGAGCACAGATACGCAGTATTTT | CASSQTGSTDTQYF
TRBJ1-6 | TRBV11-2 | NA | NA | TGTGCCAGCAGCCCGGGGACGGAGAATTCACCCCTCCACTTT | CASSPGTENSPLHF
TRBJ2-1 | TRBV7-8 | NA | many | TGTGCCAGCAGCTTAGACAGAGACTCCTACAATGAGCAGTTCTTC | CASSLDRDSYNEQFF
TRBJ2-6 | TRBV6-1 | NA | few | TGTGCCAGCAGCATCCCAACCGGGGCCAACGTCCTGACTTTC | CASSIPTGANVLTF
TRBJ1-6 | TRBV7-8 | TRBD1 | few | TGTGCCAGCAGCCAGGACAGGGGAAATAATTCACCCCTCCACTTT | CASSQDRGNNSPLHF
TRBJ2-7 | TRBV27 | TRBD2 | many | TGTGCCAGCAGAGACATTAGCGGGGGGGCCTACGAGCAGTACTTC | CASRDISGGAYEQYF
TRBJ2-3 | TRBV11-1 | TRBD1 | few | TGTGCCAGCACCGTACAGGGGAAAGGGGCCGATACGCAGTATTTT | CASTVQGKGADTQYF
TRBJ2-1 | TRBV11-2 | NA | many | TGTGCCAGCAGCTTAAACGTTGGGAGCTCCTACAATGAGCAGTTCTTC | CASSLNVGSSYNEQFF
TRBJ2-7 | TRBV4-1 | NA | few | TGCGCCAGCAGCCAAGAAGGTGTTAGGGGCCACGAGCAGTACTTC | CASSQEGVRGHEQYF
TRBJ2-2 | TRBV28 | TRBD2 | NA | TGTGCCAGCAGGCGGGGCGGGAGGCCATCCGGGCACACCGGGGAGCTGTTTTTT | CASRRGGRPSGHTGELFF
TRBJ2-2 | TRBV19 | NA | NA | TGTGCCAGTAGTCCCGAAGGGTACACCGGGGAGCTGTTTTTT | CASSPEGYTGELFF
TRBJ1-5 | TRBV15 | NA | many | TGTGCCACCAGCGTGACCCCGAATACCGGGAATCAGCCCCAGCATTTT | CATSVTPNTGNQPQHF
TRBJ2-7 | TRBV20-1 | NA | NA | TGCAGTGCCAGAGACAGATACTACGAGCAGTACTTC | CSARDRYYEQYF
TRBJ2-5 | TRBV12-3/TRBV12-4 | NA | many | TGTGCCAGCAGTTTTGGAACAGAAGAGACCCAGTACTTC | CASSFGTEETQYF
TRBJ2-3 | TRBV2 | NA | many | TGTGCCAGCAGTGACCCGGGACGTGTCACAGATACGCAGTATTTT | CASSDPGRVTDTQYF
TRBJ1-1 | TRBV6-1 | TRBD1 | NA | TGTGCCAGCCGCGGGGGGACAGGAGCTTTCTTT | CASRGGTGAFF